This T cell receptor (beta chain) is drawn from a study of tumor and adjacent non-tumor tissue in lung cancer. General study results and limits: In normal lung, the top 100 clones were significantly more dominant than in tumor.

No cell sorting was done before RNA was extracted from the tissue. TCRbeta libraries were built with three rounds of nested PCR, modified from ARM-PCR. TCRdb re-analysed the multiplex PCR reads in MiXCR, keeping a single row per CDR3 protein. The table has about 66,000 distinct CDR3 sequences, about 80% seen once; the top ten hold 28%. This clonotype was detected many times. Its antigen is still unknown. The germline V gene encodes CDR1 SGHKS and CDR2 YYEKEE (reference sequence). V was clipped by 1 base and J by 3 bases, with 11 bases between them. The CDR3 loop spans 14 amino acids. The genes are TRBV5-5 and TRBJ2-7; no definite D call. Sequenced input: lung tumor tissue. This TCR was recovered from a man between 60 and 75 years old with non-small cell lung cancer. CDR3 in DNA: TGTGCCAGCAGCTTGTATTCCCAGATCTACGAGCAGTACTTC. This codes for CASSLYSQIYEQYF. Drawing the rest from reference TRBV5-5 and TRBJ2-7, the complete variable domain is DAGVTQSPTHLIKTRGQQVTLRCSPISGHKSVSWYQQVLGQGPQFIFQYYEKEERGRGNFPDRFSARQFPNYSSELNVNALLLGDSALYLCASSLYSQIYEQYFGPGTRLTVT.